This T cell receptor (beta chain) was documented in a study of identical twins. This clonotype was recorded a few times. V was clipped by 5 bases and J by 4 bases; unmatched bases: 9. The CDR3 has 16 residues. Germline CDR1 SGHAT, CDR2 FQNNGV. From the 5' RACE reads, TCRdb called clonotypes with MiXCR, one entry per CDR3 protein. The sample holds roughly 770,000 distinct CDR3 sequences, about 18% seen once. These data were also reused for a study on T cells expressing NK-cell markers. This second study notes: It was from sorted CD3+CD56+NKG2C+, CD3+CD56+NKG2C- and CD3+CD56-NKG2C+ T cells that TCR beta repertoires came.

V is TRBV11-2 and J is TRBJ2-3, with 10 bases that match TRBD2. Source material: PBMCs. This TCR came from a young woman in good health. The CDR3 protein is CASSRKREGGSDTQYF. CDR3 nucleotides: TGTGCCAGCAGCAGAAAGCGGGAGGGAGGCTCAGATACGCAGTATTTT.